These T cell receptor beta chains were read from a single sample in a study of PD-L1 blockade in urothelial cancer. TCRdb's table, derived via immunoSEQ multiplex PCR, lists solely in-frame clones and lacks some. The sample yields about 79,000 clones, roughly 86% seen once. Sequenced here: PBMCs, sampled around atezolizumab (anti-PD-L1) treatment. All receptors come from a man between 60 and 75 years old with urothelial cancer. Each CDR3 is given with its conserved first and last residue. D genes are given only for firm matches. Size is stated for part of the rows, as once, few or many counts, or as a class when the clone is expanded.

V gene	clone size	D gene	J gene	CDR3 length	CDR3 DNA	CDR3 protein
TRBV28	NA	NA	TRBJ2-7	13	TGTGCCAGCACCCCAAACCGGGCCTACGAGCAGTACTTC	CASTPNRAYEQYF
TRBV11-3	NA	NA	TRBJ2-2	14	TGTGCCAGCAGCTTAGGAGGTGGCCCCGGGGAGCTGTTTTTT	CASSLGGGPGELFF
TRBV5-6	once	TRBD2	TRBJ2-5	14	TGTGCCAGCAGCACTCGGGGGGGCCAAGAGACCCAGTACTTC	CASSTRGGQETQYF
TRBV6-5	NA	TRBD1	TRBJ2-1	15	TGTGCCAGCAGACTTACAGGGGTCCCTAGCAATGAGCAGTTCTTC	CASRLTGVPSNEQFF
TRBV11-2	NA	TRBD1	TRBJ1-2	14	TGTGCCAGCAGCGACAGGGGATTGGGGTTTGGCTACACCTTC	CASSDRGLGFGYTF
TRBV10-1	once	TRBD1	TRBJ1-1	13	TGCGCCAGCAGTCCAGGGGGCGTCACTGAAGCTTTCTTT	CASSPGGVTEAFF
TRBV6-6	few	TRBD1	TRBJ2-3	15	TGTGCCAGTAGTTGGGGACAGGGGAGAACAGATACGCAGTATTTT	CASSWGQGRTDTQYF
TRBV5-4	NA	NA	TRBJ1-1	14	TGTGCCAGCAGCCCCAAAGGAGGAGACACTGAAGCTTTCTTT	CASSPKGGDTEAFF
TRBV5-1	few	NA	TRBJ1-5	15	TGCGCCAGCAGCTTGTACGGGGATAGCAATCAGCCCCAGCATTTT	CASSLYGDSNQPQHF
TRBV11-3	NA	NA	TRBJ2-1	15	TGTGCCAGCAGCTCGTGGGCAGGGAGGAACAATGAGCAGTTCTTC	CASSSWAGRNNEQFF
TRBV11-3	few	TRBD2	TRBJ2-1	16	TGTGCCAGCAGCTTAAGCGGGACTAGCCCCTACAATGAGCAGTTCTTC	CASSLSGTSPYNEQFF
TRBV10-1	NA	NA	TRBJ2-1	15	TGCGCCAGCAGTGCTGGGCAGGGTCCCTACAATGAGCAGTTCTTC	CASSAGQGPYNEQFF
TRBV7-9	NA	NA	TRBJ2-5	12	TGTGCCAGCAGTGGGGGGCAAGAGACCCAGTACTTC	CASSGGQETQYF
TRBV6-6	NA	TRBD1	TRBJ2-3	16	TGTGCCAGCAGTTACACGGACAGGGGAGTCACAGATACGCAGTATTTT	CASSYTDRGVTDTQYF
TRBV11-1	NA	NA	TRBJ1-2	13	TGTGCCAGCAGCGACAGCTATAACTATGGCTACACCTTC	CASSDSYNYGYTF
TRBV7-8	NA	TRBD1	TRBJ2-7	15	TGTGCCAGCAGCTTTACCGGGACAGGGGGCTACGAGCAGTACTTC	CASSFTGTGGYEQYF
TRBV11-2	NA	TRBD2	TRBJ2-1	14	TGTGCCAGCAGCTTATCGGGGGGGGCTAATGAGCAGTTCTTC	CASSLSGGANEQFF
TRBV5-5	NA	NA	TRBJ2-2	14	TGTGCCAGCAGCCACGGACAGAACACCGGGGAGCTGTTTTTT	CASSHGQNTGELFF
TRBV2	NA	NA	TRBJ1-5	16	TGTGCCAGCAGTGAAGCCGTCAGTGTTTTCGGGAGACCCCAGCATTTT	CASSEAVSVFGRPQHF
TRBV13	NA	TRBD1	TRBJ1-2	15	TGTGCCAGCAGCTTAGTGGGGACAGGGGGCGATGGCTACACCTTC	CASSLVGTGGDGYTF
TRBV12-5	NA	NA	TRBJ2-7	13	TGTGCTAGTGGGCAGGAATATTCCTACGAGCAGTACTTC	CASGQEYSYEQYF
TRBV6-6	once	NA	TRBJ1-1	12	TGTGCCAGCAGTTTCAGGGGCCAGGAAGCTTTCTTT	CASSFRGQEAFF
TRBV27	NA	TRBD1	TRBJ1-5	13	TGTGCCAGCAGTTTGGGACAGAATCAGCCCCAGCATTTT	CASSLGQNQPQHF
TRBV9	NA	NA	TRBJ2-1	18	TGTGCCAGCAGCCCATACTCGAGGGAGAGGGGGAGACACAATGAGCAGTTCTTC	CASSPYSRERGRHNEQFF
TRBV19	few	NA	TRBJ2-5	15	TGTGCCAGTAGTATAGATCCCGGGGTCTGGGAGACCCAGTACTTC	CASSIDPGVWETQYF
TRBV30	NA	TRBD1	TRBJ1-5	19	TGTGCCTGGAGTGTCCCGAGGACAGGGGGTTTTTTGAGCAATCAGCCCCAGCATTTT	CAWSVPRTGGFLSNQPQHF
TRBV2	NA	NA	TRBJ2-2	15	TGTGCCAGCAGAACAGGGATACCCAACACCGGGGAGCTGTTTTTT	CASRTGIPNTGELFF
TRBV7-2	NA	NA	TRBJ1-1	17	TGTGCCAGCAGCTACGGACCTATTGGGGCCTCGAACACTGAAGCTTTCTTT	CASSYGPIGASNTEAFF
TRBV6-1	NA	NA	TRBJ2-2	14	TGTGCCAGCAGTGTCGACAGGAACACCGGGGAGCTGTTTTTT	CASSVDRNTGELFF
TRBV27	NA	TRBD1	TRBJ1-1	15	TGTGCCAGCAGTCCCTACAGGGGAATGAACACTGAAGCTTTCTTT	CASSPYRGMNTEAFF
TRBV9	NA	TRBD2	TRBJ2-1	15	TGTGCCAGCAGCGCAGGGACTAGCGGGGTTTATGAGCAGTTCTTC	CASSAGTSGVYEQFF
TRBV7-2	NA	TRBD2	TRBJ2-2	16	TGTGCCAGCAGCTCCGGACTAGCGGGGGGAGCCGGGGAGCTGTTTTTT	CASSSGLAGGAGELFF
TRBV7-2	NA	NA	TRBJ2-7	13	TGTGCCAGCAGCGCCCTAGCGATTTCCGAGCAGTACTTC	CASSALAISEQYF
TRBV5-5	NA	TRBD1	TRBJ1-5	15	TGTGCCAGCAGCTTCCTAGGGGGCAAAGATCAGCCCCAGCATTTT	CASSFLGGKDQPQHF
TRBV5-6	NA	NA	TRBJ2-6	16	TGTGCCAGCAGCTTGCCGGGGGGCACTGGGGCCAACGTCCTGACTTTC	CASSLPGGTGANVLTF
TRBV7-9	NA	NA	TRBJ1-1	11	TGTGCCAGCAGCCCCTTTAATGAAGCTTTCTTT	CASSPFNEAFF
TRBV29-1	NA	NA	TRBJ1-2	11	TGCAGCGTTGGGTGGGCCGATGGCTACACCTTC	CSVGWADGYTF
TRBV5-1	NA	TRBD1	TRBJ1-6	17	TGCGCCAGCAGCTTCGGGACAGGTGATTTTATCGATTCACCCCTCCACTTT	CASSFGTGDFIDSPLHF
TRBV5-1	NA	TRBD1	TRBJ2-6	16	TGCGCCAGCAGCCGGGACAGGCCAACTGGGGCCAACGTCCTGACTTTC	CASSRDRPTGANVLTF
TRBV5-1	NA	TRBD2	TRBJ2-5	17	TGCGCCAGCAGCTCATTATTACTAGCGGGGGAAAAAGAGACCCAGTACTTC	CASSSLLLAGEKETQYF
TRBV7-3	NA	TRBD1	TRBJ1-1	14	TGTGCCAGCAGCACGGGACAGCAGAACACTGAAGCTTTCTTT	CASSTGQQNTEAFF
TRBV6-5	NA	NA	TRBJ2-7	14	TGTGCCAGCAGTTACCGGGCAGGGCCCTACGAGCAGTACTTC	CASSYRAGPYEQYF
TRBV4-1	NA	NA	TRBJ1-4	16	TGCGCCAGCAGCCAAGCCGAAACAACGGGGAATGAAAAACTGTTTTTT	CASSQAETTGNEKLFF
TRBV5-1	once	TRBD1	TRBJ2-1	16	TGCGCCAGCAGCCCTGGACAGGGGGCGTACTACAATGAGCAGTTCTTC	CASSPGQGAYYNEQFF
TRBV11-1	few	NA	TRBJ2-3	15	TGTGCCAGCAGCTTAATGGGAGCATTAACAGATACGCAGTATTTT	CASSLMGALTDTQYF
TRBV7-2	once	TRBD1	TRBJ2-5	15	TGTGCCAGCAGCCATGACAGGGGGTTCGTAGAGACCCAGTACTTC	CASSHDRGFVETQYF
TRBV18	few	NA	TRBJ1-1	13	TGTGCCAGCTCACCAGGCAGGAACACTGAAGCTTTCTTT	CASSPGRNTEAFF
TRBV15	NA	NA	TRBJ1-4	15	TGTGCCACCAGCAGAAATCAGAACAATAATGAAAAACTGTTTTTT	CATSRNQNNNEKLFF
TRBV29-1	NA	NA	TRBJ1-3	12	TGCAGCGTAACAGGCGACGGAAACACCATATATTTT	CSVTGDGNTIYF
TRBV27	NA	TRBD1	TRBJ2-7	14	TGTGCCAGCAGTCCCAACGACAGGGGGGTGGCGCAGTACTTC	CASSPNDRGVAQYF
TRBV18	NA	TRBD1	TRBJ2-3	15	TGTGCCAGCTCAAACACAGGGGATATTACAGATACGCAGTATTTT	CASSNTGDITDTQYF
TRBV27	NA	TRBD1	TRBJ1-2	13	TGTGCCAGCAGTATAAGACCCGGGACAGGAAAGGTCTTC	CASSIRPGTGKVF
TRBV28	NA	NA	TRBJ2-7	13	TGTGCCAGCAGTTTCCCCGTCGGCTACGAGCAGTACTTC	CASSFPVGYEQYF
TRBV7-2	NA	TRBD2	TRBJ2-5	16	TGTGCCAGCAGCCCCCGACTAGCGGGGGGGCCTAAGACCCAGTACTTC	CASSPRLAGGPKTQYF
TRBV19	NA	TRBD1	TRBJ2-7	15	TGTGCCAGTAGTCTAACCGGGACAGGGTATAACGAGCAGTACTTC	CASSLTGTGYNEQYF
TRBV7-3	NA	TRBD1	TRBJ2-1	17	TGTGCCAGCAGCTTAAGGGTTGGGACAGGGGTCGACAATGAGCAGTTCTTC	CASSLRVGTGVDNEQFF